A selection of T cell receptor beta chains follows, all from one sample in a study of tumor-infiltrating lymphocytes in primary liver carcinoma. MiXCR, run by TCRdb on the multiplex PCR reads, gives a single entry per CDR3 protein. The sample lists 84,000 or so distinct CDR3 sequences; around 70% were seen once. Sequenced material: liver tumor tissue from sampling region 1. These receptors came from a man aged 40-50 years with primary liver carcinoma and hepatitis B virus infection. Each CDR3 is given with its conserved first and last residue. The order of the fields is J gene, V gene, clone size, D gene, CDR3 DNA, CDR3 protein. A D gene is named only where the DNA matches it firmly. Size values are once, few and many counts, or a class for expanded clones, and some rows have none.

j_gene: TRBJ1-5
v_gene: TRBV28
abundance: many
d_gene: .
CDR3nt: TGTGCCAGCAGTTTACCTGTGGGGGGCCGTCAGCCCCAGCATTTT
CDR3aa: CASSLPVGGRQPQHF

j_gene: TRBJ1-6
v_gene: TRBV6-1
abundance: .
d_gene: .
CDR3nt: TGTGCCAGCAGGGGTCCGACGGAAGGTCACTCCTATAATTCACCCCTCCACTTT
CDR3aa: CASRGPTEGHSYNSPLHF

j_gene: TRBJ2-1
v_gene: TRBV11-2
abundance: .
d_gene: TRBD2
CDR3nt: TGTGCCAGCAGCTACTCTTTGACTAGCGGGAGGAGAGGCGGGTTATTC
CDR3aa: CASSYSLTSGRRGGLF

j_gene: TRBJ2-5
v_gene: TRBV11-2
abundance: .
d_gene: .
CDR3nt: TGTGCCAGCAACTTAAGGTCAGGGGACGGGGAGACCCAGTACTTC
CDR3aa: CASNLRSGDGETQYF

j_gene: TRBJ2-5
v_gene: TRBV6-5
abundance: .
d_gene: TRBD2
CDR3nt: TGTGCCGGCAACGGGAGGGGTGGAGATACCCAGTACTTC
CDR3aa: CAGNGRGGDTQYF

j_gene: TRBJ2-7
v_gene: TRBV29-1
abundance: .
d_gene: .
CDR3nt: TGTAGCGTCCGGGCTGATTCCTACAAGCAGTACTTC
CDR3aa: CSVRADSYKQYF

j_gene: TRBJ2-3
v_gene: TRBV6-5
abundance: .
d_gene: TRBD1
CDR3nt: TGTGCCAGCAGTCCCACAGGGGGGACTCAGCCCCAGTATTTT
CDR3aa: CASSPTGGTQPQYF

j_gene: TRBJ2-1
v_gene: TRBV6-1
abundance: .
d_gene: .
CDR3nt: TGTGCCAGCAGTGGATCTCTGGACAATGAGCGGTTCTTC
CDR3aa: CASSGSLDNERFF

j_gene: TRBJ1-5
v_gene: TRBV28
abundance: many
d_gene: .
CDR3nt: TGTGCCAGCAGTTCATTCAGCGGCAGCAATCAGCCCCAGCATTTT
CDR3aa: CASSSFSGSNQPQHF

j_gene: TRBJ2-3
v_gene: TRBV11-1
abundance: .
d_gene: TRBD1
CDR3nt: TGTGCCAGCGGCCACAGGGGTCGCTACTCCACATATACGCAGTATTTT
CDR3aa: CASGHRGRYSTYTQYF

j_gene: TRBJ2-2
v_gene: TRBV5-1
abundance: .
d_gene: .
CDR3nt: TGCGCCAGCAGCAGTTCCGGGGAGCTGTTTTTT
CDR3aa: CASSSSGELFF

j_gene: TRBJ2-1
v_gene: TRBV7-8
abundance: .
d_gene: .
CDR3nt: TGTGCCAGCAGCTCCGCCATAACTAGCTGGAGAACCTATAATGAGCAGTTCTTC
CDR3aa: CASSSAITSWRTYNEQFF

j_gene: TRBJ2-3
v_gene: TRBV18
abundance: many
d_gene: .
CDR3nt: TGTGCCAGCTCACCACCCAGCACAGATACGCAGTATTTT
CDR3aa: CASSPPSTDTQYF

j_gene: TRBJ2-1
v_gene: TRBV11-2
abundance: .
d_gene: .
CDR3nt: TGTGCCAGCAGCCTCTCCTACCGGAGTCCCGTGAAGCAGGTTCGCTCCTACAATGGGCAGTTCTTC
CDR3aa: CASSLSYRSPVKQVRSYNGQFF

j_gene: TRBJ2-1
v_gene: TRBV9
abundance: .
d_gene: TRBD2
CDR3nt: TGTGCCAGCAGCCCGACCGGACTAGCTGCATATGAGCAGTTCTTC
CDR3aa: CASSPTGLAAYEQFF